This T cell receptor (beta chain) was profiled in a study of early stage breast cancer tumors. Study-wide context: ER+/PR+/HER2- status applied to about 70% of the 16 invasive breast tumors. Samples were sequenced at about 9.7-fold average coverage.

Profiled with immunoSEQ multiplex PCR; TCRdb holds only in-frame clones, not every one. The sample includes about 11,000 clones, around 72% of them seen just once. The ends were cut back, 1 base at V and 6 bases at J, with 21 bases in the middle. Germline V gene data show CDR1 as SGDLS and CDR2 as YYNGEE. This CDR3 region has 17 residues. Points from the study as a whole: Enriched TCRB sequences shared across patients were mostly commonly generated sequences.

About this clone itself: The antigen remains undetermined.

This sequence originates from a person aged 65-85 years with breast cancer. What was sequenced was breast tumor tissue. The rearrangement links TRBV9 to TRBJ2-3; D might be TRBD1 (6 bases). The CDR3 DNA reads TGTGCCAGCAGCGTAATCGGGTCAGGGGCCCGAATTGATACGCAGTATTTT. It translates to CASSVIGSGARIDTQYF. Complete variable domain (other parts from reference TRBV9 and TRBJ2-3): DSGVTQTPKHLITATGQRVTLRCSPRSGDLSVYWYQQSLDQGLQFLIQYYNGEERAKGNILERFSAQQFPDLHSELNLSSLELGDSALYFCASSVIGSGARIDTQYFGPGTRLTVL.